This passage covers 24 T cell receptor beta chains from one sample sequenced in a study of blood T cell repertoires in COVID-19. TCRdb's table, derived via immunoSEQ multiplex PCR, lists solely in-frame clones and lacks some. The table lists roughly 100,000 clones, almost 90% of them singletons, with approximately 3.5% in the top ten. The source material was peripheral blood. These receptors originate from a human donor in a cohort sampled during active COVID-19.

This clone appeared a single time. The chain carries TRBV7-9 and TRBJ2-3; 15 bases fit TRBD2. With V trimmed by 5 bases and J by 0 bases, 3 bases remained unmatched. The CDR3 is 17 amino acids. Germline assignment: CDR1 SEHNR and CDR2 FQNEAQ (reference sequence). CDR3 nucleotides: TGTGCCAGCAGCCGGGGACTAGCGGGGGGAAGCACAGATACGCAGTATTTT. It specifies CASSRGLAGGSTDTQYF.

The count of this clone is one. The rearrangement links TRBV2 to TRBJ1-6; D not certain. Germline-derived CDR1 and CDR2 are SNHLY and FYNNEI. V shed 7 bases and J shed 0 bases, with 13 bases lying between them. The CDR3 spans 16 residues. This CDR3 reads CASKSPLSSYNSPLHF. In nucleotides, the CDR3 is TGTGCCAGCAAGTCCCCGCTGAGCTCCTATAATTCACCCCTCCACTTT. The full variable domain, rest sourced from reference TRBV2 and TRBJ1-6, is EPEVTQTPSHQVTQMGQEVILRCVPISNHLYFYWYRQILGQKVEFLVSFYNNEISEKSEIFDDQFSVERPDGSNFTLKIRSTKLEDSAMYFCASKSPLSSYNSPLHFGNGTRLTVT.

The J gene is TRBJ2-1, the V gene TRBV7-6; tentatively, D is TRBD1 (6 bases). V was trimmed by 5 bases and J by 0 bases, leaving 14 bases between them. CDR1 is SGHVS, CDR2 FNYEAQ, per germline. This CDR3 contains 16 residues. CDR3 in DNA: TGTGCCAGCAGCCGACCACAGGGAAGCTCCTACAATGAGCAGTTCTTC. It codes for CASSRPQGSSYNEQFF.

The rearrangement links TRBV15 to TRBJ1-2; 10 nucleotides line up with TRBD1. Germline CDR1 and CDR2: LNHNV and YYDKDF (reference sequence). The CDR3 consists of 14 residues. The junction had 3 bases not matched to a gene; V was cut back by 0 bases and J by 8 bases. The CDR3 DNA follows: TGTGCCACCAGCAGAGAAGGGACAGGGGAGGGCTACACCTTC. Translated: CATSREGTGEGYTF.

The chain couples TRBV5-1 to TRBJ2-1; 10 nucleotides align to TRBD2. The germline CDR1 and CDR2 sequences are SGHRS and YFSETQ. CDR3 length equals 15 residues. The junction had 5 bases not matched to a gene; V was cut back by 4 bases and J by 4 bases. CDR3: CASSAASGGYNEQFF. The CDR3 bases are TGCGCCAGCAGCGCTGCTAGCGGGGGATACAATGAGCAGTTCTTC.

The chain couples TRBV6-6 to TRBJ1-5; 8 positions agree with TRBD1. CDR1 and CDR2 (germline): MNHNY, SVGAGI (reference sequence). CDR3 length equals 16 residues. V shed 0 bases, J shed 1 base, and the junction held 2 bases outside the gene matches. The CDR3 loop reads CASSYSRQGSNQPQHF. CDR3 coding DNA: TGTGCCAGCAGTTACTCAAGACAGGGGAGCAATCAGCCCCAGCATTTT.

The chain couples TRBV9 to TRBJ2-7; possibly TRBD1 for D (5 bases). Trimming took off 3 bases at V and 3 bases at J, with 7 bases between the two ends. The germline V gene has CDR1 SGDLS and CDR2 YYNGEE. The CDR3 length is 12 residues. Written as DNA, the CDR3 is TGTGCCAGCAGCGCACAGGACTACGAGCAGTACTTC. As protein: CASSAQDYEQYF. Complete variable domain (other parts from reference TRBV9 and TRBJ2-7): DSGVTQTPKHLITATGQRVTLRCSPRSGDLSVYWYQQSLDQGLQFLIQYYNGEERAKGNILERFSAQQFPDLHSELNLSSLELGDSALYFCASSAQDYEQYFGPGTRLTVT.

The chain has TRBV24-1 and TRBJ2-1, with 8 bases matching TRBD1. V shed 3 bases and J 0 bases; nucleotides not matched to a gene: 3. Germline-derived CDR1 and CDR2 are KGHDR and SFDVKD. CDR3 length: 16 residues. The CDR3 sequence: CATSDLDRGSYNEQFF. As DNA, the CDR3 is TGTGCCACCAGTGATCTCGACAGGGGCTCCTACAATGAGCAGTTCTTC.

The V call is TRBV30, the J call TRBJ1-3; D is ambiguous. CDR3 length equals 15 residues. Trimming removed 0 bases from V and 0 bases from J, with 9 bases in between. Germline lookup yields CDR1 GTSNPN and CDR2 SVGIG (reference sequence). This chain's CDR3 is CAWSVPSGSGNTIYF. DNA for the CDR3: TGTGCCTGGAGTGTACCGTCGGGCTCTGGAAACACCATATATTTT.

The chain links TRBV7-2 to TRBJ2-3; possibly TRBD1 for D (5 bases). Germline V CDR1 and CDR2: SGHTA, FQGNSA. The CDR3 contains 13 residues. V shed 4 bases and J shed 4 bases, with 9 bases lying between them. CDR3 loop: CASSYLGPDTQYF. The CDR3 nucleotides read TGTGCCAGCAGCTACCTGGGGCCAGATACGCAGTATTTT.

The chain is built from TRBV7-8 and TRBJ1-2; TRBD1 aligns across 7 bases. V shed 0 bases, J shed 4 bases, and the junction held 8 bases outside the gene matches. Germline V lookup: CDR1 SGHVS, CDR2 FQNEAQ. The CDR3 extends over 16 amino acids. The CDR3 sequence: CASSLAPLGQIYGYTF. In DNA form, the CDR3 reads TGTGCCAGCAGCTTAGCGCCCCTGGGACAGATCTATGGCTACACCTTC.

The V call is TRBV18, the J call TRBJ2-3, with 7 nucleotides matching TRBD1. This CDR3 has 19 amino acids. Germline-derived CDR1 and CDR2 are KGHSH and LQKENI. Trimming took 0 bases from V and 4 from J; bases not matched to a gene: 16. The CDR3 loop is CASSPPARGLILPADTQYF. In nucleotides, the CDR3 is TGTGCCAGCTCACCACCGGCAAGGGGGCTTATCCTACCTGCAGATACGCAGTATTTT.

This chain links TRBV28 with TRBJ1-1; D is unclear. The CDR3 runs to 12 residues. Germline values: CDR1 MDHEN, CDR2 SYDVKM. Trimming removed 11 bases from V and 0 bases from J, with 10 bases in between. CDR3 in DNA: TGTGCCGTTGCCGGGATGAACACTGAAGCTTTCTTT. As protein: CAVAGMNTEAFF.

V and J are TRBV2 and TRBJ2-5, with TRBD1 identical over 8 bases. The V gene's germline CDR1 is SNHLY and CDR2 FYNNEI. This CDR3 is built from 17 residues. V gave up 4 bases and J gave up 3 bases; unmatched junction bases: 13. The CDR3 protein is CASSARFGTGRKETQYF. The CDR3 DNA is TGTGCCAGCAGTGCCCGATTTGGGACAGGTAGAAAAGAGACCCAGTACTTC.

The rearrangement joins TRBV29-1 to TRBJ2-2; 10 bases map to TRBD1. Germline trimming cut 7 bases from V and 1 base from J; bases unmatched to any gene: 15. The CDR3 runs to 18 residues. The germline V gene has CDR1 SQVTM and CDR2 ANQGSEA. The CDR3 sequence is CSADFRTGGDWNTGELFF. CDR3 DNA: TGCAGCGCTGACTTCCGGACAGGGGGGGATTGGAACACCGGGGAGCTGTTTTTT.

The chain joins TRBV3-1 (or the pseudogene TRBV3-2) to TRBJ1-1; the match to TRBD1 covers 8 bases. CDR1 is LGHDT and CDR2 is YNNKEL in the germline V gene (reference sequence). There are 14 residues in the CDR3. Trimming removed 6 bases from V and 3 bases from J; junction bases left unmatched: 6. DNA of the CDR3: TGTGCCAGCAGGTTACAGGGGGGATACACTGAAGCTTTCTTT. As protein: CASRLQGGYTEAFF.

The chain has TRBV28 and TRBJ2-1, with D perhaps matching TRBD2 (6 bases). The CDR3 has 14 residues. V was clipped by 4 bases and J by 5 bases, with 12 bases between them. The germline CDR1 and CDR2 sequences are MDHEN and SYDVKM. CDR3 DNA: TGTGCCAGCAGTTATGAGCCGGGGGACAATGAGCAGTTCTTC. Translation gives CASSYEPGDNEQFF.

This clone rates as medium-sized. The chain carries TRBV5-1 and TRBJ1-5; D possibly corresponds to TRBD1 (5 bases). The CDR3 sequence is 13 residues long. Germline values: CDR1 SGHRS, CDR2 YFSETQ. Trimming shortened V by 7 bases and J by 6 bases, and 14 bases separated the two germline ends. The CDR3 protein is CASARAPGQPQHF. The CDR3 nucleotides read TGCGCCAGCGCCAGGGCCCCGGGTCAGCCCCAGCATTTT.

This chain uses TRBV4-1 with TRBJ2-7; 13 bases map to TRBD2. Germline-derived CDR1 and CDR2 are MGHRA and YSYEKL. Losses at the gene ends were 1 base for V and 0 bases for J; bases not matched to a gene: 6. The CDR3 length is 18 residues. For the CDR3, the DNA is TGCGCCAGCAGCCAAGGGACTAGCGGGGGCCCCAGCTCCTACGAGCAGTACTTC. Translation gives CASSQGTSGGPSSYEQYF.

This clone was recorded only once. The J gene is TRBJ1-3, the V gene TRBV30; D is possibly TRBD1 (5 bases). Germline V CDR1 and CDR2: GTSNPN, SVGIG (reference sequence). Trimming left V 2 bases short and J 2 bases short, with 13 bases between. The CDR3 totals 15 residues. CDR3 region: CAWSPMWGAGNTIYF. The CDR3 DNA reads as TGTGCCTGGAGTCCCATGTGGGGGGCTGGAAACACCATATATTTT.

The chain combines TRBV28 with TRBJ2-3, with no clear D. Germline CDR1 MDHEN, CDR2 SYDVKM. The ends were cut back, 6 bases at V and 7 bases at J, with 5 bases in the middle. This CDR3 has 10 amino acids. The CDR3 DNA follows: TGTGCCAGCAGAGCCAATACGCAGTATTTT. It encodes CASRANTQYF.

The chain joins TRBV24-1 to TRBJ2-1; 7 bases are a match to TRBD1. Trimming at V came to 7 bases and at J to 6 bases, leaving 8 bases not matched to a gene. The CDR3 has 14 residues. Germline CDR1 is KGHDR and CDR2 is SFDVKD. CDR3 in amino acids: CATRKQGEGNEQFF. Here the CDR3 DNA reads TGTGCCACCAGAAAGCAGGGGGAAGGCAATGAGCAGTTCTTC.

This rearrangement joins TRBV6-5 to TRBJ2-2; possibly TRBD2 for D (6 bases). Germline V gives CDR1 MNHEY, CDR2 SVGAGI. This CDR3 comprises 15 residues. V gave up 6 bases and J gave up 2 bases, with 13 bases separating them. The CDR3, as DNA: TGTGCCAGCAGCGGCGAAGCGGGTAACACCGGGGAGCTGTTTTTT. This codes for CASSGEAGNTGELFF.

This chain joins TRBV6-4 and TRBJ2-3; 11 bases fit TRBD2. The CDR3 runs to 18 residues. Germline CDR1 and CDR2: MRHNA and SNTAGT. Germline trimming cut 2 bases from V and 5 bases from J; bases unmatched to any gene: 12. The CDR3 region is CASSDPITSGRIRDTQYF. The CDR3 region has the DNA TGTGCCAGCAGTGACCCTATTACTAGCGGGAGAATTAGAGATACGCAGTATTTT.